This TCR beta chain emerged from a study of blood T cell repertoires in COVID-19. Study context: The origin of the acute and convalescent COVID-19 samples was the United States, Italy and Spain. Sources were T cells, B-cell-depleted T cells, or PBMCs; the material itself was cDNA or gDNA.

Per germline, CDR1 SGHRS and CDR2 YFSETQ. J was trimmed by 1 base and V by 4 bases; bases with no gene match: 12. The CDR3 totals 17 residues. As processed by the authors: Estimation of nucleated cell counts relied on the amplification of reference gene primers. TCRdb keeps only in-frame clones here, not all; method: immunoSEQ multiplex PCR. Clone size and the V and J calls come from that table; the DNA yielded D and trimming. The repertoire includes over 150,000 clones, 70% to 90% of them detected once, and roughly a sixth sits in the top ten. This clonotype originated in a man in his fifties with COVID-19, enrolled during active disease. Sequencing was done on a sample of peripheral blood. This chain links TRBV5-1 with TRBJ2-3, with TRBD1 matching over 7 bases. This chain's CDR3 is CASSQPRDRLGTDTQYF. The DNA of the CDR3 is TGCGCCAGCAGCCAACCCCGGGACAGACTCGGCACAGATACGCAGTATTTT.